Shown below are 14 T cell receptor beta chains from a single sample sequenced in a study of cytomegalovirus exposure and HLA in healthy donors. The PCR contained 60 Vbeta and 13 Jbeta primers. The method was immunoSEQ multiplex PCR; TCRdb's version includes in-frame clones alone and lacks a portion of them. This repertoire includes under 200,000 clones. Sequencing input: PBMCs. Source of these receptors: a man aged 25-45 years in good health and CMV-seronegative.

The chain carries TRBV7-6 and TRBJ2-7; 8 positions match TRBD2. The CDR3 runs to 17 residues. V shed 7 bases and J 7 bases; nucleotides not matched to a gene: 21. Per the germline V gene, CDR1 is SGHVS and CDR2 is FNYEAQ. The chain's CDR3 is CASTPGGGRRGVWEQYF. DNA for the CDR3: TGTGCCAGCACCCCGGGTGGGGGCCGGCGGGGGGTTTGGGAGCAGTACTTC.

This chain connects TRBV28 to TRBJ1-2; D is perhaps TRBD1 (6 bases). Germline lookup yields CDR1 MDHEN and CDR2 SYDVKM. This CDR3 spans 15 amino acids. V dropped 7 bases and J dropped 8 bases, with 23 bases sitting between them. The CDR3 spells CASKPRLGARRGYTF. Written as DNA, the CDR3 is TGTGCCAGCAAGCCCCGATTGGGGGCTCGACGGGGCTACACCTTC.

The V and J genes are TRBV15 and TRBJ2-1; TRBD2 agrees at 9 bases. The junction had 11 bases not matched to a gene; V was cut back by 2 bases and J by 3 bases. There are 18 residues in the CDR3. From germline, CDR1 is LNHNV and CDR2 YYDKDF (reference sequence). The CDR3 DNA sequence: TGTGCCACCAGCAGAACCTTCTCCCGGACTAGCGTCTACAATGAGCAGTTCTTC. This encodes CATSRTFSRTSVYNEQFF. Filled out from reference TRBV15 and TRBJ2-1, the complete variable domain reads DAMVIQNPRYQVTQFGKPVTLSCSQTLNHNVMYWYQQKSSQAPKLLFHYYDKDFNNEADTPDNFQSRRPNTSFCFLDIRSPGLGDTAMYLCATSRTFSRTSVYNEQFFGPGTRLTVL.

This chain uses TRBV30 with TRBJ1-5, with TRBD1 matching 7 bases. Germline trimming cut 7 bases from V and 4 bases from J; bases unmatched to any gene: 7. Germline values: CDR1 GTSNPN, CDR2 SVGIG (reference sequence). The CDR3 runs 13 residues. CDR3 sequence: CALRAGGNQPQHF. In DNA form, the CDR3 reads TGTGCCTTAAGGGCAGGGGGTAATCAGCCCCAGCATTTT.

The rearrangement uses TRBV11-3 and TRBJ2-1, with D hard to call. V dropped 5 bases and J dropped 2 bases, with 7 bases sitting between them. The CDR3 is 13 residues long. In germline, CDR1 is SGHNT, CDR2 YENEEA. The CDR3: CASSPLTYNEQFF. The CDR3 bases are TGTGCCAGCAGCCCCCTTACCTACAATGAGCAGTTCTTC.

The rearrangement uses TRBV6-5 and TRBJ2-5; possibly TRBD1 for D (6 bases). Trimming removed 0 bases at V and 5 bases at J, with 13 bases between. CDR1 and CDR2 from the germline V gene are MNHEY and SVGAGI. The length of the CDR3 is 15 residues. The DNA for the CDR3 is TGTGCCAGCAGTTACTCCTGGGGGCGACGGGAGACCCAGTACTTC. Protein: CASSYSWGRRETQYF.

The CDR3 DNA sequence: TGTGCCAGTGGAAGCGAAGGTCGGAGCTCCTACAATGAGCAGTTCTTC. Protein product: CASGSEGRSSYNEQFF. V gene TRBV19 combines with J gene TRBJ2-1; D uncertain. The V gene's germline CDR1 is LNHDA and CDR2 SQIVND (reference sequence). CDR3 length equals 16 residues. Trimming left V 8 bases short and J 0 bases short, with 17 bases between.

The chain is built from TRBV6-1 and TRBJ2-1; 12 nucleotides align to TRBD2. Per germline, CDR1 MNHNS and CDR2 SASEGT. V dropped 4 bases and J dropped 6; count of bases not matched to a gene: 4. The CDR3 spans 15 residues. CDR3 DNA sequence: TGTGCCAGCAGTGCCGGGACTAGCGGGTCCAATGAGCAGTTCTTC. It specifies CASSAGTSGSNEQFF.

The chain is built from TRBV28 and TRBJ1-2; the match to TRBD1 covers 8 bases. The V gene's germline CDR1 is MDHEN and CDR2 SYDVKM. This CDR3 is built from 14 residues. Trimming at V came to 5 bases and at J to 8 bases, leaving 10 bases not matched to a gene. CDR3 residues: CASSPGQGWIGYTF. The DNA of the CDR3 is TGTGCCAGCAGTCCCGGACAGGGCTGGATCGGCTACACCTTC.

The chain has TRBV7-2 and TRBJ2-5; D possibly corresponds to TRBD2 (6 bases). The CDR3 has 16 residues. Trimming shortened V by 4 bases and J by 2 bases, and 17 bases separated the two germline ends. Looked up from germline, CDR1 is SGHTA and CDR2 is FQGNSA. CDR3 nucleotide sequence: TGTGCCAGCAGCTCCCCTCCCGGGCGGGGACAAGAGACCCAGTACTTC. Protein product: CASSSPPGRGQETQYF.

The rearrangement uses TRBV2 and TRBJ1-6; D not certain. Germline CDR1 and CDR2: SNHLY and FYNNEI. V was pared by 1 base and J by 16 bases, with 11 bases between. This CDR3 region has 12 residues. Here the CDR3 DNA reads TGTGCCAGCAGTGAAGGGGCACCCCCTCTCCACTTT. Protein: CASSEGAPPLHF.

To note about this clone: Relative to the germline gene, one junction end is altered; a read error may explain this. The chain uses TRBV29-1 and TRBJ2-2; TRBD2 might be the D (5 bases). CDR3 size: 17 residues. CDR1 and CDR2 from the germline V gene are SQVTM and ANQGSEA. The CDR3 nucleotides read TGCAGCGCACGTTGGGAACGGGGTCCCTCGAACGCCGGGGAGCTGTTTTTT. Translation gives CSARWERGPSNAGELFF.

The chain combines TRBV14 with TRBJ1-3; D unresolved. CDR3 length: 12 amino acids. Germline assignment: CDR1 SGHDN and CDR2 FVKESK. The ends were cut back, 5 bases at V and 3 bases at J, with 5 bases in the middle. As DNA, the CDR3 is TGTGCCAGCAGCGGAGGTGGAAACACCATATATTTT. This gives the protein CASSGGGNTIYF. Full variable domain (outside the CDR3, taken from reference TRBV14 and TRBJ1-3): EAGVTQFPSHSVIEKGQTVTLRCDPISGHDNLYWYRRVMGKEIKFLLHFVKESKQDESGMPNNRFLAERTGGTYSTLKVQPAELEDSGVYFCASSGGGNTIYFGEGSWLTVV.

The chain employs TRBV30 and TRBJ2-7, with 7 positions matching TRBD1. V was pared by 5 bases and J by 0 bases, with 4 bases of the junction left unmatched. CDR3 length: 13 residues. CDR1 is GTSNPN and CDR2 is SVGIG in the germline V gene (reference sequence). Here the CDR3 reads CAWDRVASYEQYF. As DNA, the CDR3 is TGTGCCTGGGACAGGGTTGCCTCCTACGAGCAGTACTTC.